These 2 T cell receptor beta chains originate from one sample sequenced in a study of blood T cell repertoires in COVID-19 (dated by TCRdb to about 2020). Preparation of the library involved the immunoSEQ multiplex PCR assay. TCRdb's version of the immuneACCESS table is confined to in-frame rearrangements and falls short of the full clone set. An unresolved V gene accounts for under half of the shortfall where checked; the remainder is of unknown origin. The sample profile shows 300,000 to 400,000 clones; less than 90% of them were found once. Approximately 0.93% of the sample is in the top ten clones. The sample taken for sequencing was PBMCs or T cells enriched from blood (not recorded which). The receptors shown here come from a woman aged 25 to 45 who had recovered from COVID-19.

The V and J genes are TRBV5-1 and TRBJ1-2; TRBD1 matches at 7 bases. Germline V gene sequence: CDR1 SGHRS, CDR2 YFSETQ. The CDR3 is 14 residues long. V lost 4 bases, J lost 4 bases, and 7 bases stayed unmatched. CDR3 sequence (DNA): TGCGCCAGCAGCGCGACCGGGACAGTCTATGGCTACACCTTC. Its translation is CASSATGTVYGYTF.

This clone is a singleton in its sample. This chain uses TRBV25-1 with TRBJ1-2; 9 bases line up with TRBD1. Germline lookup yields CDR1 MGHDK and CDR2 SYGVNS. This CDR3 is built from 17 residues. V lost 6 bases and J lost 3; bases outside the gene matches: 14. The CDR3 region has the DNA TGTGCCAGCAGCGTGGACCAGGGGGGACAGGGATACTATGGCTACACCTTC. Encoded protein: CASSVDQGGQGYYGYTF.